A single sample gave rise to the 4 T cell receptor beta chains below, sequenced in a study of CD4 T cells in relation to SARS-CoV-2 and coronaviruses. The repertoire was sequenced with immunoSEQ multiplex PCR; TCRdb's copy has only in-frame clones and lacks some. This repertoire shows about 56,000 clones, just over 90% found once; its top ten account for around 0.43%. Material for sequencing was naive CD4+ T cells from PBMCs. Subset noted: naive CD4+ T cells isolated by negative enrichment. The receptors derive from an adult with COVID-19.

This chain connects TRBV19 to TRBJ1-4; TRBD1 might be the D (6 bases). Per germline, CDR1 LNHDA and CDR2 SQIVND (reference sequence). The CDR3 runs 17 residues. V lost 4 bases and J lost 3, with 18 bases in between. The CDR3 nucleotides are TGTGCCAGTAGTAACAGAGAATACAGGGTTTCTAATGAAAAACTGTTTTTT. This gives the protein CASSNREYRVSNEKLFF.

The gene calls are TRBV10-3 and TRBJ2-5, with a tentative D call TRBD1 (6 bases). CDR1 is ENHRY and CDR2 is SYGVKD in the germline V gene. V dropped 0 bases and J dropped 2 bases, with 7 bases sitting between them. The CDR3 loop spans 14 amino acids. The CDR3 spells CAISESGTQETQYF. The CDR3 DNA follows: TGTGCCATCAGTGAGTCCGGGACACAAGAGACCCAGTACTTC.

The chain recombines TRBV30 with TRBJ1-2; D not certain. Germline CDR1 is GTSNPN and CDR2 is SVGIG (reference sequence). V lost 0 bases and J 8 bases, leaving 13 bases between the germline ends. The CDR3 extends over 13 amino acids. Here the CDR3 reads CAWSVREGFGYTF. CDR3 sequence (DNA): TGTGCCTGGAGTGTTAGGGAGGGTTTCGGCTACACCTTC.

The chain links TRBV28 to TRBJ2-7; D remains ambiguous. The CDR3 has 12 residues. The germline V gene has CDR1 MDHEN and CDR2 SYDVKM. V shed 6 bases and J shed 3 bases, with 9 bases lying between them. As DNA, the CDR3 is TGTGCCAGCAGCCAAGCACACTACGAGCAGTACTTC. Amino acids: CASSQAHYEQYF.